The 31 T cell receptor beta chains in this list originate from one sample, sequenced in a study of early stage breast cancer tumors. This table comes from immunoSEQ multiplex PCR, and its TCRdb copy is limited to in-frame clones, with some not included. The sample has some 28,000 clones, roughly 80% seen once. The material sequenced was blood. These receptors all come from a person between 55 and 69 years old with breast cancer.

The chain is built from TRBV28 and TRBJ2-4, with D possibly TRBD1 on 5 matching bases. V lost 6 bases, J lost 0 bases, and 15 bases lay in between. The CDR3 sequence is 16 residues long. CDR1 and CDR2 from the germline V gene are MDHEN and SYDVKM. This chain's CDR3 is CASSTGRWGAKNIQYF. The DNA for the CDR3 is TGTGCCAGCAGCACAGGACGGTGGGGAGCCAAAAACATTCAGTACTTC.

This clone has a handful of counts. The genes are TRBV28 and TRBJ2-6; tentative D call: TRBD1 (6 bases). V lost 2 bases and J lost 3, with 11 bases in between. Germline V gives CDR1 MDHEN, CDR2 SYDVKM. CDR3 length: 16 residues. The CDR3 here is CASSLLTGRGANVLTF. The CDR3 nucleotides are TGTGCCAGCAGTTTACTAACAGGGCGTGGGGCCAACGTCCTGACTTTC.

The chain joins TRBV7-2 to TRBJ1-1, with a weak D call TRBD1 (5 bases). Germline values: CDR1 SGHTA, CDR2 FQGNSA. The V end lost 4 bases, the J end lost 7 bases, and 10 bases lay between the germline ends. The CDR3 runs 12 residues. The CDR3, as DNA: TGTGCCAGCAGCTCTCAGGGTCTTGAAGCTTTCTTT. It encodes CASSSQGLEAFF.

The rearrangement uses TRBV9 and TRBJ2-3, with D uncertain. V shed 0 bases and J shed 6 bases, with 5 bases lying between them. Germline-derived CDR1 and CDR2 are SGDLS and YYNGEE. This CDR3 is 12 amino acids long. DNA of the CDR3: TGTGCCAGCAGCGTAGTGGGCGATACGCAGTATTTT. This gives the protein CASSVVGDTQYF.

This rearrangement joins TRBV7-8 to TRBJ2-7; D is possibly TRBD2 (6 bases). The CDR3 has 15 residues. CDR1 and CDR2 from the germline V gene are SGHVS and FQNEAQ. V lost 2 bases and J 2 bases, leaving 13 bases between the germline ends. The CDR3 DNA sequence: TGTGCCAGCAGCTTAATCTCCGGGACTGCCTACGAGCAGTACTTC. The encoded protein is CASSLISGTAYEQYF.

This rearrangement joins TRBV7-6 to TRBJ1-4, with D perhaps TRBD1 (6 bases). The CDR3 consists of 14 residues. CDR1 is SGHVS and CDR2 is FNYEAQ in the germline V gene. Trimming cost V 2 bases and J 6 bases, with 10 bases left between them. Here the CDR3 reads CASSLSGADEKLFF. CDR3 bases: TGTGCCAGCAGCTTATCAGGGGCAGATGAAAAACTGTTTTTT.

V and J are TRBV9 and TRBJ2-5; 7 nucleotides agree with TRBD1. The CDR3 extends over 17 amino acids. CDR1 is SGDLS, CDR2 YYNGEE, per germline. V trimming: 4 bases; J trimming: 5 bases; junction bases outside the gene matches: 17. This chain's CDR3 is CASSMGLRDRVSETQYF. The CDR3 DNA reads TGTGCCAGCAGCATGGGCTTAAGAGACAGGGTATCGGAGACCCAGTACTTC.

The genes are TRBV7-3 and TRBJ2-1, with TRBD2 identical over 8 bases. The CDR3 runs to 15 residues. Germline CDR1 and CDR2: SGHTA and FQGTGA. Trimming removed 5 bases from V and 6 bases from J; junction bases left unmatched: 9. As DNA, the CDR3 is TGTGCCAGCAGCCCGGGACTAGATGTCTCCAATGAGCAGTTCTTC. This gives the protein CASSPGLDVSNEQFF.

This chain joins TRBV11-3 and TRBJ2-5; TRBD2 matches at 14 bases. Germline CDR1 is SGHNT and CDR2 is YENEEA. The CDR3 has 17 amino acids. The V and J ends lost 4 bases and 2 bases, in that order; junction bases with no gene match: 6. CDR3 nucleotide sequence: TGTGCCAGCAGCTCGGGGACTAGCGGGAGCCCTCAAGAGACCCAGTACTTC. Translating gives CASSSGTSGSPQETQYF.

The CDR3 region is CASGGNYGYTF. The DNA of the CDR3 is TGTGCCTCCGGGGGGAACTATGGCTACACCTTC. The genes are TRBV30 and TRBJ1-2; D perhaps matches TRBD1 (5 bases). Germline CDR1 is GTSNPN and CDR2 is SVGIG (reference sequence). The CDR3 has 11 residues. V lost 7 bases and J lost 2, with 8 bases in between.

The chain links TRBV29-1 to TRBJ1-2, with 8 bases identical to TRBD1. The CDR3 runs 13 residues. The J segment lost 8 bases and the V segment lost 0 bases, leaving 5 bases of the junction unmatched. CDR1 and CDR2 (germline): SQVTM, ANQGSEA. The CDR3 loop is CSVEDRTGGGYTF. The DNA of the CDR3 is TGCAGCGTTGAAGATCGCACAGGGGGGGGCTACACCTTC.

The J gene is TRBJ2-1, the V gene TRBV5-1, with 9 bases that match TRBD2. The V segment lost 3 bases and the J segment 7 bases; nucleotides outside the gene matches: 11. The CDR3 is made up of 16 amino acids. Germline V gives CDR1 SGHRS, CDR2 YFSETQ. In nucleotides, the CDR3 is TGCGCCAGCAGCTGGGGTCGGCGGGAGGGAGTAAATGAGCAGTTCTTC. This encodes CASSWGRREGVNEQFF.

J is TRBJ1-1 and V is TRBV5-1, with 7 bases fitting TRBD1. The CDR3 length is 15 residues. Germline lookup yields CDR1 SGHRS and CDR2 YFSETQ. The trim removed 4 bases at V and 1 base at J, leaving 7 bases unmatched. The DNA for the CDR3 is TGCGCCAGCAGCCCACGCGAGGGGGCGAACACTGAAGCTTTCTTT. Its translation is CASSPREGANTEAFF.

The chain combines TRBV2 with TRBJ2-7; a weak D match, TRBD1 (7 bases). With 8 bases removed from V and 2 bases from J, the gap between germline ends came to 13 bases. Germline CDR1 SNHLY, CDR2 FYNNEI. The CDR3 contains 13 residues. The CDR3 loop reads CASRGTAPYEQYF. The CDR3 coding sequence is TGTGCCAGCCGGGGGACAGCCCCCTACGAGCAGTACTTC.

The chain combines TRBV9 with TRBJ1-1; 8 bases fit TRBD1. The germline V gene has CDR1 SGDLS and CDR2 YYNGEE. Losses at the gene ends were 0 bases for V and 3 bases for J; bases not matched to a gene: 7. This CDR3 spans 16 amino acids. The CDR3, as DNA: TGTGCCAGCAGCGTAGTGTCAGGGGGCATCCACACTGAAGCTTTCTTT. Translated: CASSVVSGGIHTEAFF.

The V gene is TRBV5-1, the J gene TRBJ1-1, with 8 bases lining up with TRBD1. CDR1 is SGHRS and CDR2 is YFSETQ in the germline V gene. The CDR3 extends over 16 amino acids. The trim removed 0 bases at V and 5 bases at J, leaving 9 bases unmatched. This chain's CDR3 is CASSLGAGGAGTEAFF. The CDR3 nucleotides read TGCGCCAGCAGCTTGGGGGCAGGGGGCGCGGGGACTGAAGCTTTCTTT.

This sequence joins TRBV4-3 and TRBJ2-3; possible D gene TRBD2, 5 bases. Trimming took off 1 base at V and 3 bases at J, with 8 bases between the two ends. Germline V gene data show CDR1 as LGHNA and CDR2 as YSLEER. This CDR3 region has 14 residues. The CDR3 loop is CASSQGGSTDTQYF. CDR3 bases: TGCGCCAGCAGCCAAGGTGGGAGTACAGATACGCAGTATTTT.

J is TRBJ2-7 and V is TRBV19; TRBD1 aligns across 8 bases. The germline V gene encodes CDR1 LNHDA and CDR2 SQIVND (reference sequence). V gave up 3 bases and J gave up 3 bases; unmatched junction bases: 4. This CDR3 contains 14 residues. The CDR3 reads CASSMGQAIYEQYF. The CDR3 nucleotides read TGTGCCAGTAGTATGGGACAGGCGATCTACGAGCAGTACTTC. Supplemented by reference TRBV19 and TRBJ2-7, the full variable domain reads DGGITQSPKYLFRKEGQNVTLSCEQNLNHDAMYWYRQDPGQGLRLIYYSQIVNDFQKGDIAEGYSVSREKKESFPLTVTSAQKNPTAFYLCASSMGQAIYEQYFGPGTRLTVT.

The chain joins TRBV7-2 to TRBJ2-1, with D possibly TRBD2 on 5 matching bases. The CDR3 spans 15 residues. Trimming took off 2 bases at V and 0 bases at J, with 8 bases between the two ends. Germline values: CDR1 SGHTA, CDR2 FQGNSA. CDR3: CASSLRGSSYNEQFF. The CDR3 DNA follows: TGTGCCAGCAGCTTACGTGGGAGCTCCTACAATGAGCAGTTCTTC.

This clone was seen only a few times. The rearrangement joins TRBV19 to TRBJ2-1, with TRBD2 matching over 7 bases. The CDR3 extends over 15 amino acids. The germline gives CDR1 LNHDA, CDR2 SQIVND (reference sequence). Losses at the gene ends were 6 bases for V and 6 bases for J; bases not matched to a gene: 11. In DNA, the CDR3 is TGTGCCAGTAGGATCTTCGGGGGGTCGGGCAATGAGCAGTTCTTC. Translation: CASRIFGGSGNEQFF.

The V and J genes are TRBV9 and TRBJ1-1, with a tentative D call TRBD1 (5 bases). Germline CDR1 and CDR2: SGDLS and YYNGEE. CDR3 size: 16 residues. Trimming took off 7 bases at V and 1 base at J, with 20 bases between the two ends. This chain's CDR3 is CASGKGRGWGNTEAFF. CDR3 nucleotide sequence: TGTGCCAGCGGAAAGGGAAGGGGCTGGGGGAACACTGAAGCTTTCTTT.

Remarks on this clone: One junction end does not reproduce the germline sequence, and a read error may be involved. This chain links TRBV2 with TRBJ2-2, with 8 nucleotides matching TRBD1. The CDR3 contains 20 residues. The germline V gene encodes CDR1 SNHLY and CDR2 FYNNEI. As DNA, the CDR3 is TGTGCCAGCAGCGAAGACTTATGGGGACAGGAGAAAGAGAGCACCGGGGAGCTGTTTTTT. Translation: CASSEDLWGQEKESTGELFF.

The CDR3 DNA sequence: TGTGCCAGCAGCCTGGAGGGTGGCTACACCTTC. As protein: CASSLEGGYTF. The rearrangement links TRBV11-3 to TRBJ1-2, with D unresolved. V was clipped by 5 bases and J by 7 bases, with 8 bases between them. Germline lookup yields CDR1 SGHNT and CDR2 YENEEA. There are 11 residues in the CDR3.

J is TRBJ2-3 and V is TRBV25-1; TRBD1 matches at 10 bases. V shed 8 bases, J shed 6 bases, and the junction held 5 bases outside the gene matches. Looked up from germline, CDR1 is MGHDK and CDR2 is SYGVNS. There are 13 residues in the CDR3. Written as DNA, the CDR3 is TGTGCCAGCGGTGGGACAGGGGCCGATACGCAGTATTTT. Protein: CASGGTGADTQYF. Complete variable domain (other parts from reference TRBV25-1 and TRBJ2-3): EADIYQTPRYLVIGTGKKITLECSQTMGHDKMYWYQQDPGMELHLIHYSYGVNSTEKGDLSSESTVSRIRTEHFPLTLESARPSHTSQYLCASGGTGADTQYFGPGTRLTVL.

The genes are TRBV5-4 and TRBJ2-5, with a possible D match to TRBD1 (6 bases). There are 14 residues in the CDR3. V lost 4 bases and J 1 base, leaving 11 bases between the germline ends. The germline gives CDR1 SGHNT, CDR2 YYREEE (reference sequence). The CDR3: CASSARTVQETQYF. The CDR3 DNA is TGTGCCAGCAGCGCCCGGACAGTCCAAGAGACCCAGTACTTC.

The chain has TRBV18 and TRBJ2-1; the D is unclear. The CDR3 spans 13 residues. With 3 bases removed from V and 3 bases from J, the gap between germline ends came to 6 bases. Germline V gives CDR1 KGHSH, CDR2 LQKENI. The CDR3 protein is CASSPASYNEQFF. CDR3 sequence (DNA): TGTGCCAGCTCACCGGCCAGCTACAATGAGCAGTTCTTC.

The gene calls are TRBV11-3 and TRBJ2-5; the D is unclear. Trimming removed 2 bases at V and 3 bases at J, with 13 bases between. CDR1 and CDR2 from the germline V gene are SGHNT and YENEEA. The CDR3 runs 15 residues. Here the CDR3 DNA reads TGTGCCAGCAGCTTATCCAGGCCAGGAAAAGAGACCCAGTACTTC. It specifies CASSLSRPGKETQYF.

This clone showed up just once. The V and J genes are TRBV30 and TRBJ2-5; 9 nucleotides agree with TRBD1. Germline-derived CDR1 and CDR2 are GTSNPN and SVGIG (reference sequence). V lost 3 bases to trimming and J lost 1 base; unmatched junction nucleotides: 3. The CDR3 extends over 14 amino acids. The CDR3 here is CAWSPDRGQETQYF. The DNA of the CDR3 is TGTGCCTGGAGCCCGGACAGGGGCCAAGAGACCCAGTACTTC. The full variable domain, its missing parts supplied by reference TRBV30 and TRBJ2-5, is SQTIHQWPATLVQPVGSPLSLECTVEGTSNPNLYWYRQAAGRGLQLLFYSVGIGQISSEVPQNLSASRPQDRQFILSSKKLLLSDSGFYLCAWSPDRGQETQYFGPGTRLLVL.

The chain is built from TRBV10-1 and TRBJ1-2; D possibly corresponds to TRBD1 (6 bases). The CDR3 contains 11 residues. The V gene's germline CDR1 is WNHNN and CDR2 SYGVQD (reference sequence). V lost 7 bases, J lost 4 bases, and 7 bases lay in between. CDR3 residues: CASIRGYGYTF. The CDR3 DNA sequence: TGCGCCAGCATCAGGGGCTATGGCTACACCTTC.

V gene TRBV19 combines with J gene TRBJ1-2; 9 nucleotides match TRBD1. V was pared by 5 bases and J by 4 bases, with 5 bases of the junction left unmatched. CDR3 size: 14 residues. From germline, CDR1 is LNHDA and CDR2 SQIVND (reference sequence). This CDR3 is CASSWGTGIYGYTF. CDR3 DNA: TGTGCCAGTAGTTGGGGGACAGGGATCTATGGCTACACCTTC.

This clone was detected a few times. The chain combines TRBV10-3 with TRBJ1-2; 7 nucleotides match TRBD1. V shed 7 bases and J 6 bases; nucleotides not matched to a gene: 8. Germline lookup yields CDR1 ENHRY and CDR2 SYGVKD. This CDR3 is 13 amino acids long. This chain's CDR3 is CAITPGTVDGYTF. The CDR3 DNA follows: TGTGCCATCACTCCGGGGACAGTTGATGGCTACACCTTC.